The TCR beta chain described here comes from a study of beta chain features in type 1 diabetes (dated by TCRdb to 2016 to 2019). For context, the study as a whole: No differences in mean age, gender distribution, total cell number or subset yield were found between patients and healthy donors. A total of under 120,000,000 sorted cells were examined across all samples, and RNA yield correlated strongly with the number of cells per subset. In the study, recently diagnosed type 1 diabetes patients and matched healthy donors were compared on the TCRB repertoires of their sorted circulating CD4+ T cell subsets. Regulatory and stem cell-like memory subsets were isolated from only 8 patients and 8 healthy donors, whereas naive and central memory subsets came from all 30 or so donors. Summary of the overall study and its limitations: Naive, central memory and regulatory TCRB repertoires appeared to be more similar among patients than among healthy donors. Because small numbers of individuals were included in the HLA sub-analyses, any influence of HLA type on TCRB rearrangement was left unresolved. Because cDNA was sequenced instead of genomic DNA, highly expressing activated cells could be over-represented, though the groups showed no difference in activation or CD3 levels. At VDJ recombination sites, patients with type 1 diabetes made fewer insertions and deleted more nucleotides, a pattern implying thymic rearrangement abnormalities. Type 1 diabetes patients showed a moderate but significant shortening of TCRB CDR3 length in all four CD4+ subsets. PCR might favor shorter templates, but patient and control samples were amplified and corrected together, so any skew would affect both groups equally.

V and J are trimmed by 5 bases and 3 bases, and the gene matches miss 8 bases of the junction. Via the germline V gene, CDR1 is ENHRY and CDR2 SYGVKD. From the cysteine up to the phenylalanine, the CDR3 has a length of 15 residues. CDR3 DNA is the only sequence kept; it has 45 bases, read in frame from the first base. A single peripheral blood draw of about 116 mL on average was collected from each donor into heparinised tubes. Naive, central memory, regulatory and stem cell-like memory CD4+ T cells were sorted on a BD FACSAria II using a panel including CD45RO, CCR7, CD25, CD127, CD95 and CD27. Purity was above 95% for every sorted population. PBMCs were isolated immediately by Lymphoprep density gradient centrifugation and stained directly without culture. So that batch effects would be minimized, each experiment stained and sorted samples in pairs, pairing one healthy donor with one patient. All of the isolated RNA was reverse transcribed with the High Capacity cDNA Reverse Transcription Kit, so expressed TCRB transcripts were sequenced. Naive, central memory and regulatory T cell samples underwent deep immunoSEQ sequencing, averaging approximately 3.5 million total reads per sample. Sorted cells were lysed in RLT buffer and RNA was extracted with DNase-treated RNeasy Micro or Mini kits, depending on cell number. To prevent cross-contamination, every cell subset was processed on its own, while patient and healthy donor samples were processed together. The immunoSEQ multiplex PCR was used to amplify TCRB sequences from cDNA, generating 87-bp fragments that spanned the CDR3 region. Sequencing of the amplicons was performed on the Illumina HiSeq platform. The paper's processing steps were these. PCR bias was computationally corrected using synthetic template baselines, reads within Hamming distance 2 were collapsed, and singletons that could not be merged were discarded. Reads were aligned against IMGT so that V, D and J genes, CDR3 length and insertions or deletions at six rearrangement sites could be assigned. Within each subset, clonotype counts were normalized to sorted cell number, after which true diversity and Gini coefficients were computed with the tcR R package. Repertoire sharing was quantified using the overlap coefficient calculated on TCRB nucleotide sequences. As a proxy for the pre-selection repertoire, out-of-frame TCRB sequences from naive cells were analyzed. In TCRdb, the immuneACCESS table is reduced to in-frame sequences with V and J assigned. These tables do not hold every clone; where another copy was compared, an unresolved V gene accounts for under half, and the others remain unexplained. V and J calls and clone size follow that table, whereas D and trimming were derived from the DNA. A total of 900,000 or so clones appear in this sample, under 20% of them only once. The ten top clones hold roughly 0.025% of the sample.

On this clone: Its antigen has not been determined. Base qualities are not recorded, but no much larger clone differs from it by a single base.

The sequence derives from a woman aged 18-29 years in good health. This sequence uses TRBV10-3 and TRBJ2-7; TRBD2 lines up with 9 middle nucleotides. Sequenced input: naive CD4+ T cells from blood. Sample cell subset or site, as interpreted from the label and publication: true naive CD4+ T cells. CDR3 loop: CAISSGTSHNYEQYF. The nucleotide sequence reads as follows: TGTGCCATCAGTAGTGGGACTAGCCATAACTACGAGCAGTACTTC.